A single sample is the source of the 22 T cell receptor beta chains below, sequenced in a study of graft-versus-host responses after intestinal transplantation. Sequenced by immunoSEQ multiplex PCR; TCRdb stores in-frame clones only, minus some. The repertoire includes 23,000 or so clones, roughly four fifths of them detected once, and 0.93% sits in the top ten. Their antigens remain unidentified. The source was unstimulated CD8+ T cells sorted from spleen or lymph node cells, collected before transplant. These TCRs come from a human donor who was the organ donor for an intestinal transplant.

The CDR3 loop reads CASSQVVDQESYGYTF. DNA for the CDR3: TGCGCCAGCAGCCAAGTAGTAGACCAGGAGAGCTATGGCTACACCTTC. V usage is TRBV4-1 and J usage is TRBJ1-2, with D hard to call. The CDR3 length is 16 residues. The ends were cut back, 1 base at V and 4 bases at J, with 16 bases in the middle. Germline V gene sequence: CDR1 MGHRA, CDR2 YSYEKL.

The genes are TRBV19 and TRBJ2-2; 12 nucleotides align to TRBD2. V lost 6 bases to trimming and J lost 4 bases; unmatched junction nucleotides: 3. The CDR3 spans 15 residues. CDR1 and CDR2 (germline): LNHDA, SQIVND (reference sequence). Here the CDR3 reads CASSPLAGGTGELFF. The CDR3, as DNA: TGTGCCAGTAGCCCACTAGCGGGAGGCACCGGGGAGCTGTTTTTT.

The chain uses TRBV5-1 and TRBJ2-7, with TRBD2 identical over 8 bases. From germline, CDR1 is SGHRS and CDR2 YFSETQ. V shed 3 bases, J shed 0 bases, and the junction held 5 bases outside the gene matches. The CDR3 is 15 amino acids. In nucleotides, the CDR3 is TGCGCCAGCAGCTGGTCGGGGGGGCCCTCCTACGAGCAGTACTTC. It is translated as CASSWSGGPSYEQYF.

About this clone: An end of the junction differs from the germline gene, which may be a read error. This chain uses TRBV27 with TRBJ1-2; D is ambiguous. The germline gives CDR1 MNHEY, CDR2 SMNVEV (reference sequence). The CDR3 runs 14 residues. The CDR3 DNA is TGTGCCAGCAGTCTATCCACCGGGTTTGGGGGCTACACCTTC. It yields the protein CASSLSTGFGGYTF.

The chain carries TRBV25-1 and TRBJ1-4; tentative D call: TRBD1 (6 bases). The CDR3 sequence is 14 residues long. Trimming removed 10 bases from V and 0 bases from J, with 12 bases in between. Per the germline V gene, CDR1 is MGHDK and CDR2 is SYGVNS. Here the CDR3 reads CATQGQATNEKLFF. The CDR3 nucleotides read TGTGCCACCCAGGGGCAGGCAACTAATGAAAAACTGTTTTTT.

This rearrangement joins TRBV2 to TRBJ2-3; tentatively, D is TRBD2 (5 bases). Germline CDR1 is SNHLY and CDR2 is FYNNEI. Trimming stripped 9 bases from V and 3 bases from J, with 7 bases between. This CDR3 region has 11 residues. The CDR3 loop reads CARGETDTQYF. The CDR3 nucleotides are TGTGCCAGGGGAGAAACAGATACGCAGTATTTT. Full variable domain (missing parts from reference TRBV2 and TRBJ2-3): EPEVTQTPSHQVTQMGQEVILRCVPISNHLYFYWYRQILGQKVEFLVSFYNNEISEKSEIFDDQFSVERPDGSNFTLKIRSTKLEDSAMYFCARGETDTQYFGPGTRLTVL.

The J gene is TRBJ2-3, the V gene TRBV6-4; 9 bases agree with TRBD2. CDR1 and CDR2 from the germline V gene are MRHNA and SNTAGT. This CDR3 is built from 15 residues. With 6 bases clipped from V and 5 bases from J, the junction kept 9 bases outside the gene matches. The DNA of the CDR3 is TGTGCCAGCAGCCCAGGTAGCGGGGGAGGAGATACGCAGTATTTT. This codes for CASSPGSGGGDTQYF.

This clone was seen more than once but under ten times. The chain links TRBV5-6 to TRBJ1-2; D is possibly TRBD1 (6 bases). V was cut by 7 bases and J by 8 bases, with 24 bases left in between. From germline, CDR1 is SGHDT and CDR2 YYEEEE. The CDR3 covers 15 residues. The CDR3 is CASLENTGMAFGYTF. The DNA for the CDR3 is TGTGCCAGCCTTGAGAATACAGGGATGGCGTTCGGCTACACCTTC.

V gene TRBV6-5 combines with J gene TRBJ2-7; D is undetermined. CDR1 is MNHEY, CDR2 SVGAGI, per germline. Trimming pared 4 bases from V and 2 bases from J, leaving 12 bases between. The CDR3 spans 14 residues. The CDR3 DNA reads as TGTGCCAGCAGTTTCGTTGGGATAGCCTACGAGCAGTACTTC. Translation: CASSFVGIAYEQYF.

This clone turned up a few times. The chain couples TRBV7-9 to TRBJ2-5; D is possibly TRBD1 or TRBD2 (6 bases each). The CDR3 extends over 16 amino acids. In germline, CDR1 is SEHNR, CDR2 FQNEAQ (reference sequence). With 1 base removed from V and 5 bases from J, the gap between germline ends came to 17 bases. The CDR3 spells CASSLDRRGLVETQYF. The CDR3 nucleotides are TGTGCCAGCAGCTTAGACCGCCGGGGGCTTGTGGAGACCCAGTACTTC.

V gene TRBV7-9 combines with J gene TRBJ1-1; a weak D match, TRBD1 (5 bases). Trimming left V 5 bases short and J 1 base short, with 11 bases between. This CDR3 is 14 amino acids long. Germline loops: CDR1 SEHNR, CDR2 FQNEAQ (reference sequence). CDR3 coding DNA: TGTGCCAGCAGCCCTTGGGACTCGAACACTGAAGCTTTCTTT. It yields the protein CASSPWDSNTEAFF.

The CDR3 region has the DNA TGTGCCAGCAGCAAATCCTTAGCGGGGGGGCTTTGGGATACGCAGTATTTT. Translated, it gives CASSKSLAGGLWDTQYF. This sequence joins TRBV21-1 and TRBJ2-3; TRBD2 reflects the table's D call only, with no check against the DNA. TRBV21-1 is a pseudogene. The CDR3 has 17 residues.

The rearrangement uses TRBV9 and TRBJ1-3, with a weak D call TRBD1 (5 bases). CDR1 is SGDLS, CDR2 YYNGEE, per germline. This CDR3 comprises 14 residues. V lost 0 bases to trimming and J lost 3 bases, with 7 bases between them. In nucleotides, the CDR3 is TGTGCCAGCAGCGTAGGAGGGGATGGAAACACCATATATTTT. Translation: CASSVGGDGNTIYF.

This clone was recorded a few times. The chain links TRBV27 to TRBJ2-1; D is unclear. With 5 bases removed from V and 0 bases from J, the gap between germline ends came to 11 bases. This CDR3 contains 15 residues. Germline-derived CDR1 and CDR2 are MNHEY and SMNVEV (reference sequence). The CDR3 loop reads CASSTARSSYNEQFF. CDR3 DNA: TGTGCCAGCAGTACAGCGAGAAGCTCCTACAATGAGCAGTTCTTC.

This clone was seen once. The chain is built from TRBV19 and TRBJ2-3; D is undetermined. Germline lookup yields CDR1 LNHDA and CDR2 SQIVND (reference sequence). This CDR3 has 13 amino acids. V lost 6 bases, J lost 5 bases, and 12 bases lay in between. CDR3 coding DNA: TGTGCCAGTAGCCTAAAACCGGGAGATACGCAGTATTTT. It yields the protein CASSLKPGDTQYF.

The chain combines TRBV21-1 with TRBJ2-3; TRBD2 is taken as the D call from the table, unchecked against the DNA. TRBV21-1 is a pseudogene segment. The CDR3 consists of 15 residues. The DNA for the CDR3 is TGTGCCAGCAGCAAAGGGGGGACTGTAACAGATACGCAGTATTTT. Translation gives CASSKGGTVTDTQYF.

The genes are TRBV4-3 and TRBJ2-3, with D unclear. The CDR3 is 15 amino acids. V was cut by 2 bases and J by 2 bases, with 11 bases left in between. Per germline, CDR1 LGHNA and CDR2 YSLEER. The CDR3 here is CASSQWRLNTDTQYF. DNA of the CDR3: TGCGCCAGCAGCCAATGGCGACTCAACACAGATACGCAGTATTTT.

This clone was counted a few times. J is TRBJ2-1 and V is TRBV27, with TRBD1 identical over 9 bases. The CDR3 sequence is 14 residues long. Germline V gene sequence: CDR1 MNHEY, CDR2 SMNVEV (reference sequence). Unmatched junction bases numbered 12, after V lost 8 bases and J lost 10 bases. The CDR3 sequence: CASPGTGQLSEQFF. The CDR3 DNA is TGTGCCAGCCCCGGGACAGGGCAGCTAAGCGAGCAGTTCTTC.

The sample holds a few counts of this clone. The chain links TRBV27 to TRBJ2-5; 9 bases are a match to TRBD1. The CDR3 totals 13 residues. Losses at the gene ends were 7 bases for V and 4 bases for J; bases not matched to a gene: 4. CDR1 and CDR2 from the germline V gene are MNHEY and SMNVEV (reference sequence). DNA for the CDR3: TGTGCCAGCACCCCGGACAGGGGAGAGACCCAGTACTTC. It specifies CASTPDRGETQYF.

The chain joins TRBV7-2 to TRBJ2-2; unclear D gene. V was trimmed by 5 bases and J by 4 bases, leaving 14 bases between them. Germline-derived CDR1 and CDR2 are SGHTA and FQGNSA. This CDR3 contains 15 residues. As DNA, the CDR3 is TGTGCCAGCAGCCCCTGGGTAAGAGGCACCGGGGAGCTGTTTTTT. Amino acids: CASSPWVRGTGELFF.

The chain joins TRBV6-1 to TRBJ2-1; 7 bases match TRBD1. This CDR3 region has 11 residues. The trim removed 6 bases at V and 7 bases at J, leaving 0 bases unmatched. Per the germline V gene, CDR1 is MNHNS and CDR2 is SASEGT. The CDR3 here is CASRQGNEQFF. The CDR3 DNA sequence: TGTGCCAGCAGACAGGGGAATGAGCAGTTCTTC.

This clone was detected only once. The CDR3 sequence: CASSPGDRGHYEQYF. CDR3 nucleotide sequence: TGCGCCAGCAGCCCGGGGGACAGGGGTCACTACGAGCAGTACTTC. This chain connects TRBV5-1 to TRBJ2-7, with TRBD1 identical over 10 bases. V gave up 4 bases and J gave up 3 bases; unmatched junction bases: 7. The CDR3 runs to 15 residues. CDR1 is SGHRS and CDR2 is YFSETQ in the germline V gene.